This TCR beta chain was identified in a study of metastatic and nonmetastatic thyroid tumors. Across the study: Repertoire data that came from the blood and tumor or nodule tissue of malignant and benign thyroid patients were compared.

No patient received treatment before thyroid surgery. Whole-study findings and limits: According to reports, the diversity of TCR beta was significantly higher in malignant thyroid tumors than in benign nodules, and this held in both blood and tumor samples.

Per the study methods: Researchers built a distant-metastasis classifier for papillary thyroid cancer that drew on CDR3 differences across clinicopathological groups. TCRdb re-analyzed the PCR reads through MiXCR. The authors' filters were not applied to this entry. Of roughly 22,000 clones listed, 36% are singletons. The germline CDR1 and CDR2 sequences are MNHEY and SMNVEV (reference sequence). V lost 6 bases to trimming and J lost 9 bases, with 17 bases between them. This CDR3 comprises 13 residues. This clone has just a few counts. What it recognizes is unknown. A much bigger clone sits one base away, suggesting this may be a read error. The identical CDR3 is also encoded by other nucleotide sequences in the sample.

The sequenced sample consisted of blood. The genes are TRBV27 and TRBJ2-5, with D perhaps given as TRBD1 or TRBD2 (5 bases each). This TCR derives from a male donor with papillary thyroid cancer or a benign thyroid nodule (not recorded which). Some clones in this sample may be carry-over from other donors' samples. The CDR3 DNA reads as TGTGCCAGCAGCGCGCCGGGGCGTAGGGCCCAGTACTTC. Translation gives CASSAPGRRAQYF.